A selection of T cell receptor beta chains follows, all from one sample in a study of blood T cell repertoires in COVID-19. Assay: immunoSEQ multiplex PCR; the TCRdb copy retains only in-frame clones and omits some. Of just over 300,000 clones listed, around 84% are singletons. The sample taken for sequencing was PBMCs or T cells enriched from blood (not recorded which). These receptors were taken from a man aged 25-45 years who had recovered from COVID-19. The CDR3 runs from the conserved cysteine through the conserved F or W. The order of the fields is CDR3 length, V gene, CDR3 protein.

CDR3 length: 17
V gene: TRBV7-2
CDR3 protein: CASSGTLAALAKNIQYF

CDR3 length: 15
V gene: TRBV6-5
CDR3 protein: CASSYLPGFDTEAFF

CDR3 length: 15
V gene: TRBV27
CDR3 protein: CASSWGDRANSPLHF

CDR3 length: 13
V gene: TRBV29-1
CDR3 protein: CSVETGGAGTQYF

CDR3 length: 19
V gene: TRBV12-5
CDR3 protein: CASGLVLNVLGQGETKLFF

CDR3 length: 17
V gene: TRBV4-1
CDR3 protein: CASSQLGAGINGQPQHF

CDR3 length: 17
V gene: TRBV10-3
CDR3 protein: CAISGGLAGRSEDTQYF

CDR3 length: 13
V gene: TRBV5-1
CDR3 protein: CASSPTISGEQYF

CDR3 length: 12
V gene: TRBV19
CDR3 protein: CASSPTGPEAFF

CDR3 length: 13
V gene: TRBV19
CDR3 protein: CASSIQSGVEQYF

CDR3 length: 17
V gene: TRBV5-6
CDR3 protein: CASSLELAGGNTGELFF

CDR3 length: 15
V gene: TRBV2
CDR3 protein: CASSEAGGRTGELFF

CDR3 length: 16
V gene: TRBV6-1
CDR3 protein: CASSESPAGGQETQYF

CDR3 length: 15
V gene: TRBV7-9
CDR3 protein: CASSLGLADTDTQYF

CDR3 length: 13
V gene: TRBV7-6
CDR3 protein: CASSIQGTGELFF

CDR3 length: 14
V gene: TRBV2
CDR3 protein: CASHPGHSQETQYF

CDR3 length: 12
V gene: TRBV12-3/TRBV12-4
CDR3 protein: CASSFGHYEQYF

CDR3 length: 13
V gene: TRBV25-1
CDR3 protein: CARGTSGSNEQFF

CDR3 length: 12
V gene: TRBV7-8
CDR3 protein: CASSGGGEKLFF

CDR3 length: 15
V gene: TRBV6-4
CDR3 protein: CASSDPGQGVNGYTF

CDR3 length: 16
V gene: TRBV7-9
CDR3 protein: CASSRQGVGGNQPQHF

CDR3 length: 15
V gene: TRBV2
CDR3 protein: CASSRTSGRAPEQYF

CDR3 length: 18
V gene: TRBV6-1
CDR3 protein: CASSEAYGSGGIYNEQFF

CDR3 length: 13
V gene: TRBV11-2
CDR3 protein: CASSLDRRQPQHF

CDR3 length: 13
V gene: TRBV27
CDR3 protein: CASVPLFTDTQYF

CDR3 length: 15
V gene: TRBV10-1
CDR3 protein: CASSESRTSGETQYF

CDR3 length: 13
V gene: TRBV24-1
CDR3 protein: CATSAPRADEAFF

CDR3 length: 13
V gene: TRBV2
CDR3 protein: CASLTGMRYEQYF

CDR3 length: 17
V gene: TRBV6-4
CDR3 protein: CASSRTSGRSTYNEQFF

CDR3 length: 16
V gene: TRBV11-2
CDR3 protein: CASSLQVRTDNSPLHF

CDR3 length: 16
V gene: TRBV7-9
CDR3 protein: CASSSDRVATNEKLFF

CDR3 length: 15
V gene: TRBV7-9
CDR3 protein: CASSLNFQRNEKLFF

CDR3 length: 15
V gene: TRBV9
CDR3 protein: CASSGAATGTYEQYF

CDR3 length: 16
V gene: TRBV5-5
CDR3 protein: CASSLVRQASGNTIYF

CDR3 length: 13
V gene: TRBV6-1
CDR3 protein: CASSEASTYEQYF

CDR3 length: 14
V gene: TRBV27
CDR3 protein: CASSFARGANVLTF

CDR3 length: 15
V gene: TRBV6-5
CDR3 protein: CASREDRQQQRPQHF

CDR3 length: 13
V gene: TRBV27
CDR3 protein: CASSHHRENEQFF

CDR3 length: 15
V gene: TRBV5-3
CDR3 protein: CARSSEAGTQETQYF